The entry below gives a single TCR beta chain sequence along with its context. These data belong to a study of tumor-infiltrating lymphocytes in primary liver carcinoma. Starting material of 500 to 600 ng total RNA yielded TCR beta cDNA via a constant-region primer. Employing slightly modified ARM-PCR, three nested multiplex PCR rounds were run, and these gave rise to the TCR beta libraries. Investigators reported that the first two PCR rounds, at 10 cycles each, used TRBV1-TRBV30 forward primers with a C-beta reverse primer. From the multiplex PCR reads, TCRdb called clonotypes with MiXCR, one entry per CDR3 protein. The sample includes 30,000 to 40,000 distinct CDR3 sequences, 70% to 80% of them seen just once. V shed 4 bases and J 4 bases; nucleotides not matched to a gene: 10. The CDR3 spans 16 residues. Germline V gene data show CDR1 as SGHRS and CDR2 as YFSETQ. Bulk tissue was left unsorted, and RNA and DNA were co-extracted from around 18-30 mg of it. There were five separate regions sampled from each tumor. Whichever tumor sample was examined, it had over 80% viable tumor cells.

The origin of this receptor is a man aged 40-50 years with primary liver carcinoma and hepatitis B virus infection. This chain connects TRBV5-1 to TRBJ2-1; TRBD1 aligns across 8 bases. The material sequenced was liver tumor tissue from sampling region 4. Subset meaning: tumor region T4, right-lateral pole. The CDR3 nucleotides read TGCGCCAGCAGCATGGCCTCAGGACAGGGATACAATGAGCAGTTCTTC. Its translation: CASSMASGQGYNEQFF.